The source of this T cell receptor beta chain is a study of cytomegalovirus exposure and HLA in healthy donors. As for the study in general: The same platform was used for the 110 or so validation repertoires as for the roughly 730 first-cohort repertoires, as reported in a later analysis.

Concerning this clone itself: Its antigen is unidentified.

Assay used: immunoSEQ multiplex PCR; TCRdb lists only in-frame clones, some missing. The data contain fewer than 200,000 clones, roughly nine tenths of them singletons. Findings and caveats of the study: Cytomegalovirus status, reportedly, was diagnosed with high specificity and sensitivity by the classifier. In vitro experiments confirmed that three CMV-associated chains were specific for CMV antigens.

CDR1 is KGHSH, CDR2 LQKENI, per germline. There are 14 residues in the CDR3. Trimming took 3 bases from V and 6 from J; bases not matched to a gene: 5. What was sequenced was PBMCs. This sequence was found in a woman aged 18-30 years in good health and CMV-seropositive. The chain uses TRBV18 and TRBJ1-2, with 9 bases matching TRBD1. CDR3 loop: CASSPLTGGDGYTF. The CDR3 nucleotides read TGTGCCAGCTCACCGCTCACAGGGGGCGATGGCTACACCTTC.